This T cell receptor (beta chain) was recorded in a study of cytomegalovirus exposure and HLA in healthy donors. The PCR employed 60 Vbeta primers together with 13 Jbeta primers. Assay used: immunoSEQ multiplex PCR; TCRdb lists only in-frame clones, some missing. Its table records approximately 76,000 clones. Study observations and caveats: Some TCR beta chains (roughly 150 of them) were listed as cytomegalovirus-associated. The classifier, whose performance was assessed in both the original and validation cohorts, reportedly diagnosed cytomegalovirus status with high specificity and sensitivity.

About this clone itself: Its antigen is not identified.

This receptor was obtained from a man younger than 35 in good health and CMV-seropositive. Sequenced material: PBMCs.

Written as DNA, the CDR3 is TGTGCCAGCAGTTTCTCAGGTGCTGGAACCTACGAGCAGTACTTC. Protein: CASSFSGAGTYEQYF. The V gene is TRBV28, the J gene TRBJ2-7, with unresolved D. The length of the CDR3 is 15 residues. Trimming left V 3 bases short and J 2 bases short, with 14 bases between. CDR1 and CDR2 (germline): MDHEN, SYDVKM.